Below, 17 T cell receptor beta chains from the same sample are listed, as sequenced in a study of control samples from healthy donors and cancer patients (dated by TCRdb to 2020 to 2022). Libraries were built with the immunoSEQ multiplex PCR assay. Held by TCRdb, this immuneACCESS table contains in-frame sequences only and omits some clones. Under half of the omission traces to an unresolved V gene where checked; the cause of the rest is unknown. Present in this sample are about 28,000 clones, about nine tenths of which were seen just once. The ten largest clones represent approximately 12% of the sample. The specimen was PBMCs. Source of these receptors: a man aged 45-60 years with lung cancer.

The chain joins TRBV3-1 (or the pseudogene TRBV3-2) to TRBJ1-2, with D possibly matching TRBD1 (5 bases). The CDR3 totals 15 residues. Trimming took off 1 base at V and 8 bases at J, with 17 bases between the two ends. CDR1 and CDR2 from the germline V gene are LGHDT and YNNKEL (reference sequence). CDR3 DNA sequence: TGTGCCAGCAGCCAAGTTATGGAGGGACTGGGGGGCTACACCTTC. Protein sequence: CASSQVMEGLGGYTF.

The rearrangement uses TRBV18 and TRBJ1-1, with D uncertain. This CDR3 comprises 13 residues. CDR1 and CDR2 from the germline V gene are KGHSH and LQKENI. V was trimmed by 3 bases and J by 7 bases, leaving 12 bases between them. CDR3 sequence reads: CASSPPDEDEAFF. In DNA, the CDR3 is TGTGCCAGCTCACCCCCGGACGAGGATGAAGCTTTCTTT.

The chain has TRBV7-2 and TRBJ1-1; no reliable D call. Germline V lookup: CDR1 SGHTA, CDR2 FQGNSA. With 5 bases removed from V and 14 bases from J, the gap between germline ends came to 15 bases. The CDR3 totals 11 residues. In DNA form, the CDR3 reads TGTGCCAGCAGCACCGGAGGCCGAACGTTCTTT. Protein sequence: CASSTGGRTFF.

J is TRBJ1-5 and V is TRBV19; TRBD1 matches 11 bases. V trimming: 5 bases; J trimming: 7 bases; junction bases outside the gene matches: 7. The CDR3 contains 15 residues. Germline V CDR1 and CDR2: LNHDA, SQIVND (reference sequence). Here the CDR3 DNA reads TGTGCCAGTAGTCAGGACAGGGGGCAGGAGCAGCCCCAGCATTTT. Translated, it gives CASSQDRGQEQPQHF.

This clone has just one count. This chain links TRBV7-3 with TRBJ2-1; 8 bases are shared with TRBD1. The germline V gene encodes CDR1 SGHTA and CDR2 FQGTGA. CDR3 length: 16 amino acids. The V gene end was trimmed by 5 bases and the J gene end by 2 bases; junction bases not matched to a gene: 8. The CDR3: CASSTRQGLTYNEQFF. DNA of the CDR3: TGTGCCAGCAGCACACGACAGGGGCTTACCTACAATGAGCAGTTCTTC. Drawing the rest from reference TRBV7-3 and TRBJ2-1, the complete variable domain is GAGVSQTPSNKVTEKGKYVELRCDPISGHTALYWYRQSLGQGPEFLIYFQGTGAADDSGLPNDRFFAVRPEGSVSTLKIQRTERGDSAVYLCASSTRQGLTYNEQFFGPGTRLTVL.

The chain uses TRBV11-2 and TRBJ2-5; 9 bases fit TRBD1. Germline loops: CDR1 SGHAT, CDR2 FQNNGV. V gave up 5 bases and J gave up 4 bases; unmatched junction bases: 8. The CDR3 covers 15 residues. Here the CDR3 DNA reads TGTGCCAGCAGCCCAGGACAGGGGTTACTAGAGACCCAGTACTTC. It yields the protein CASSPGQGLLETQYF.

This chain links TRBV5-4 with TRBJ2-1; 10 bases align to TRBD2. Germline CDR1 SGHNT, CDR2 YYREEE (reference sequence). The CDR3 runs 15 residues. With 3 bases clipped from V and 5 bases from J, the junction kept 5 bases outside the gene matches. Here the CDR3 DNA reads TGTGCCAGCAGCTCTAGCGGGGGCCGTAACAATGAGCAGTTCTTC. The encoded protein is CASSSSGGRNNEQFF. The whole variable domain, filled in from reference TRBV5-4 and TRBJ2-1, reads ETGVTQSPTHLIKTRGQQVTLRCSSQSGHNTVSWYQQALGQGPQFIFQYYREEENGRGNFPPRFSGLQFPNYSSELNVNALELDDSALYLCASSSSGGRNNEQFFGPGTRLTVL.

The chain employs TRBV11-2 and TRBJ2-1; 12 bases are a match to TRBD2. From germline, CDR1 is SGHAT and CDR2 FQNNGV. Germline trimming cut 1 base from V and 7 bases from J; bases unmatched to any gene: 5. The CDR3 extends over 16 amino acids. The CDR3 DNA follows: TGTGCCAGCAGCTTAGGCCGGCTAGCGGGGGGGAATGAGCAGTTCTTC. Protein sequence: CASSLGRLAGGNEQFF.

This chain connects TRBV7-2 to TRBJ2-3, with 9 nucleotides matching TRBD1. The germline V gene encodes CDR1 SGHTA and CDR2 FQGNSA. The CDR3 is made up of 16 amino acids. V was clipped by 6 bases and J by 5 bases; unmatched bases: 12. CDR3 loop: CASRTGQGKGEDTQYF. CDR3 sequence (DNA): TGTGCCAGCAGGACGGGACAGGGAAAAGGAGAAGATACGCAGTATTTT.

The genes are TRBV6-2 or TRBV6-3 and TRBJ2-7, with 7 bases matching TRBD1. V gave up 4 bases and J gave up 4 bases; unmatched junction bases: 13. Per the germline V gene, CDR1 is MNHEY and CDR2 is SVGEGT. There are 16 residues in the CDR3. The CDR3 protein is CASSLSDRDPPYEQYF. The CDR3 DNA follows: TGTGCCAGCAGTTTGAGCGACAGGGACCCCCCGTACGAGCAGTACTTC.

The chain has TRBV18 and TRBJ2-1, with D tentatively TRBD2 (7 bases). There are 17 residues in the CDR3. CDR1 is KGHSH and CDR2 is LQKENI in the germline V gene. The V end lost 3 bases, the J end lost 8 bases, and 23 bases lay between the germline ends. Here the CDR3 DNA reads TGTGCCAGCTCACCGCGCCGAGGGGGGGAGAACGAAGATGAGCAGTTCTTC. It yields the protein CASSPRRGGENEDEQFF.

The rearrangement joins TRBV3-1 (or the pseudogene TRBV3-2) to TRBJ2-5, with 7 bases that match TRBD1. V was clipped by 0 bases and J by 2 bases; unmatched bases: 12. CDR1 LGHDT and CDR2 YNNKEL come from the germline V gene (reference sequence). This CDR3 comprises 18 residues. CDR3 loop: CASSQDREARQGQETQYF. For the CDR3, the DNA is TGTGCCAGCAGCCAAGATCGAGAGGCAAGACAGGGTCAAGAGACCCAGTACTTC.

V gene TRBV11-2 combines with J gene TRBJ1-1; no clear D. V was shortened by 2 bases and J by 6 bases, with 13 bases between the two germline ends. CDR1 is SGHAT and CDR2 is FQNNGV in the germline V gene. The CDR3 runs 14 residues. CDR3 in DNA: TGTGCCAGCAGCTTATCTCAGCTATCGCCTGAAGCTTTCTTT. It codes for CASSLSQLSPEAFF.

The V and J genes are TRBV5-1 and TRBJ1-3; no reliable D call. The germline V gene encodes CDR1 SGHRS and CDR2 YFSETQ. V lost 0 bases and J lost 2, with 6 bases in between. This CDR3 comprises 14 residues. The chain's CDR3 is CASSLDAAGNTIYF. As DNA, the CDR3 is TGCGCCAGCAGCTTGGACGCTGCTGGAAACACCATATATTTT.

The chain links TRBV5-6 to TRBJ2-5, with D possibly TRBD1 on 6 matching bases. The CDR3 runs 14 residues. In germline, CDR1 is SGHDT, CDR2 YYEEEE. V was shortened by 4 bases and J by 2 bases, with 12 bases between the two germline ends. Written as DNA, the CDR3 is TGTGCCAGCAGCACCCGGGACATTCAAGAGACCCAGTACTTC. Translating gives CASSTRDIQETQYF.

This rearrangement joins TRBV6-2 or TRBV6-3 to TRBJ2-1; 8 bases agree with TRBD1. CDR3 length: 17 residues. Germline assignment: CDR1 MNHEY and CDR2 SVGEGT. J was trimmed by 9 bases and V by 2 bases; bases with no gene match: 15. The DNA for the CDR3 is TGTGCCAGCAGTTACCCTTGGACAGGGTGGGAAAGGGGTGAGCAGTTCTTC. The encoded protein is CASSYPWTGWERGEQFF.

V is TRBV7-2 and J is TRBJ2-1; the D gene is possibly TRBD2 (6 bases). Germline values: CDR1 SGHTA, CDR2 FQGNSA. Between the trimmed V and J ends, which lost 1 base and 4 bases, there was a span of 11 bases. The CDR3 is made up of 15 amino acids. DNA for the CDR3: TGTGCCAGCAGCTTAGATACGGCGGGGTACAATGAGCAGTTCTTC. Translating gives CASSLDTAGYNEQFF.